The 22 T cell receptor beta chains in this list originate from one sample, sequenced in a study of T cells after posttransplantation cyclophosphamide. Only in-frame clones appear in the TCRdb table, and some are missing; sequencing was by immunoSEQ multiplex PCR. There are tens of thousands of clones in the sample; 93% occur only once, and approximately 2.7% lies in the top ten. The sequencing input was PBMCs. Receptors originate from a woman in her 30s in good health and a related stem cell transplant donor.

The chain recombines TRBV5-6 with TRBJ1-2; D remains ambiguous. The ends were cut back, 1 base at V and 4 bases at J, with 23 bases in the middle. The V gene's germline CDR1 is SGHDT and CDR2 YYEEEE. The CDR3 length is 18 residues. DNA for the CDR3: TGTGCCAGCAGCTTGTTTGGAAGGCAGGTTTCCCAGTTCTATGGCTACACCTTC. Its translation is CASSLFGRQVSQFYGYTF.

The sample holds one count of this clone. The chain employs TRBV9 and TRBJ2-1, with TRBD1 matching over 9 bases. The ends lost 2 bases at V and 3 bases at J; junction bases unmatched: 3. CDR1 and CDR2 (germline): SGDLS, YYNGEE. The CDR3 runs 15 residues. CDR3 sequence reads: CASSVTGGSYNEQFF. CDR3 DNA sequence: TGTGCCAGCAGCGTTACAGGGGGCAGCTACAATGAGCAGTTCTTC.

The chain employs TRBV5-5 and TRBJ2-3; D remains ambiguous. The CDR3 runs to 18 residues. Trimming took 4 bases from V and 0 from J, leaving 21 bases between them. Germline CDR1 and CDR2: SGHKS and YYEKEE (reference sequence). The CDR3 loop is CASSRRGVRVRSTDTQYF. The DNA of the CDR3 is TGTGCCAGCAGCCGGCGTGGGGTGAGAGTACGAAGCACAGATACGCAGTATTTT.

J is TRBJ1-6 and V is TRBV5-1; no firm D call. CDR3 size: 17 residues. The germline V gene has CDR1 SGHRS and CDR2 YFSETQ. Trimming cost V 0 bases and J 0 bases, with 10 bases left between them. Here the CDR3 DNA reads TGCGCCAGCAGCTTGGAGTCCCCGGGCTCCTATAATTCACCCCTCCACTTT. Translating it yields CASSLESPGSYNSPLHF.

The CDR3 spells CASSQDGRGGLAGAKSHTDTQYF. In nucleotides, the CDR3 is TGTGCCAGCAGCCAAGATGGGCGAGGGGGACTAGCGGGGGCCAAGTCCCACACAGATACGCAGTATTTT. V and J are TRBV4-2 and TRBJ2-3; 14 nucleotides match TRBD2. The CDR3 loop spans 23 amino acids. Germline CDR1 LGHNA, CDR2 YNFKEQ. V lost 0 bases to trimming and J lost 2 bases; unmatched junction nucleotides: 19.

Here the CDR3 DNA reads TGTGCCAGCAGCGGCCCAAACACCATATATTTT. Protein sequence: CASSGPNTIYF. The chain carries TRBV5-4 and TRBJ1-3; D unclear. Per the germline V gene, CDR1 is SGHNT and CDR2 is YYREEE (reference sequence). This CDR3 spans 11 amino acids. Deletions cut 4 bases from V and 6 bases from J, with 5 bases between.

The chain recombines TRBV28 with TRBJ1-2; D is unresolved. The CDR3 spans 12 residues. V lost 5 bases and J lost 4, with 8 bases in between. CDR1 MDHEN and CDR2 SYDVKM come from the germline V gene. CDR3 sequence: CASSPRPYGYTF. DNA for the CDR3: TGTGCCAGCAGTCCCCGCCCCTATGGCTACACCTTC.

The rearrangement joins TRBV29-1 to TRBJ1-4, with D possibly matching TRBD1 (5 bases). Trimming cost V 3 bases and J 8 bases, with 13 bases left between them. Germline CDR1 is SQVTM and CDR2 is ANQGSEA. The CDR3 has 13 amino acids. This CDR3 reads CSVDQGRGEKLFF. The CDR3 DNA reads as TGCAGCGTTGATCAGGGCCGAGGGGAAAAACTGTTTTTT.

This chain connects TRBV6-5 to TRBJ2-7; 7 nucleotides agree with TRBD1. Germline V gives CDR1 MNHEY, CDR2 SVGAGI. With 6 bases clipped from V and 0 bases from J, the junction kept 5 bases outside the gene matches. The CDR3 has 14 amino acids. The CDR3 sequence: CASSLRQGSYEQYF. CDR3 in DNA: TGTGCCAGCAGCCTACGACAGGGCTCCTACGAGCAGTACTTC.

In this sample, this clone turned up once. J is TRBJ2-7 and V is TRBV29-1, with TRBD1 matching over 7 bases. With 7 bases clipped from V and 7 bases from J, the junction kept 19 bases outside the gene matches. Germline V CDR1 and CDR2: SQVTM, ANQGSEA. The CDR3 has 15 amino acids. The CDR3 spells CSAITMDRPLPEQYF. The CDR3 DNA reads TGCAGCGCAATAACGATGGACAGGCCGTTACCAGAGCAGTACTTC.

The chain has TRBV30 and TRBJ1-6, with TRBD1 matching over 9 bases. Germline CDR1 GTSNPN, CDR2 SVGIG (reference sequence). The CDR3 extends over 17 amino acids. The V gene end was trimmed by 4 bases and the J gene end by 11 bases; junction bases not matched to a gene: 18. CDR3 nucleotides: TGTGCCTGGAACCCCTCACCGGGACAGGGAGACGGGACACCCCTCCACTTT. Translating it yields CAWNPSPGQGDGTPLHF.

The genes are TRBV5-6 and TRBJ2-3, with D hard to call. Germline V gives CDR1 SGHDT, CDR2 YYEEEE. The CDR3 extends over 14 amino acids. Trimming took 4 bases from V and 4 from J, leaving 13 bases between them. CDR3 residues: CASSPDVSADTQYF. The CDR3 nucleotides read TGTGCCAGCAGCCCGGACGTATCTGCAGATACGCAGTATTTT.

The rearrangement joins TRBV7-2 to TRBJ1-2; 7 bases are shared with TRBD1. V was pared by 5 bases and J by 4 bases, with 7 bases of the junction left unmatched. Germline assignment: CDR1 SGHTA and CDR2 FQGNSA. The CDR3 runs 14 residues. DNA for the CDR3: TGTGCCAGCAGCCGAAACCGGGACAGCTATGGCTACACCTTC. Translation: CASSRNRDSYGYTF. The full variable domain, in which reference TRBV7-2 and TRBJ1-2 provide the parts outside the CDR3, is GAGVSQSPSNKVTEKGKDVELRCDPISGHTALYWYRQSLGQGLEFLIYFQGNSAPDKSGLPSDRFSAERTGGSVSTLTIQRTQQEDSAVYLCASSRNRDSYGYTFGSGTRLTVV.

This rearrangement joins TRBV10-2 to TRBJ2-7, with TRBD1 matching 8 bases. The V gene end was trimmed by 7 bases and the J gene end by 3 bases; junction bases not matched to a gene: 8. Germline values: CDR1 WSHSY, CDR2 SAAADI. The CDR3 has 14 amino acids. The CDR3 DNA reads as TGCGCCAGCATTCCCGGGACAGGAGTCTACGAGCAGTACTTC. Translation gives CASIPGTGVYEQYF.

J is TRBJ2-1 and V is TRBV4-3; D gene ambiguous. The CDR3 contains 15 residues. The V gene lost 0 bases and the J gene lost 6 bases, with 12 bases spanning the gap. In germline, CDR1 is LGHNA, CDR2 YSLEER. The CDR3 sequence is CASSQDGPGGNEQFF. The CDR3 coding sequence is TGCGCCAGCAGCCAAGATGGCCCGGGTGGCAATGAGCAGTTCTTC.

J is TRBJ1-2 and V is TRBV7-2, with D possibly TRBD1 on 6 matching bases. The V gene's germline CDR1 is SGHTA and CDR2 FQGNSA. The ends were cut back, 2 bases at V and 0 bases at J, with 22 bases in the middle. The CDR3 length is 19 residues. CDR3 sequence: CASSLRSPGHLLTNYGYTF. The CDR3 DNA reads TGTGCCAGCAGCTTAAGATCTCCGGGACATCTTTTGACTAACTATGGCTACACCTTC. Full variable domain (outside the CDR3, taken from reference TRBV7-2 and TRBJ1-2): GAGVSQSPSNKVTEKGKDVELRCDPISGHTALYWYRQSLGQGLEFLIYFQGNSAPDKSGLPSDRFSAERTGGSVSTLTIQRTQQEDSAVYLCASSLRSPGHLLTNYGYTFGSGTRLTVV.

The V gene is TRBV6-5, the J gene TRBJ2-2; TRBD2 is a possible D gene (5 bases). The CDR3 contains 15 residues. CDR1 is MNHEY, CDR2 SVGAGI, per germline. The germline V and J ends were trimmed by 7 bases and 7 bases, with 19 bases remaining between them. CDR3 coding DNA: TGTGCCAGCATTCGACTCAGTCCTGGGAGCGGGGAGCTGTTTTTT. Amino acids: CASIRLSPGSGELFF.

The V gene is TRBV4-1, the J gene TRBJ2-1; 7 nucleotides match TRBD1. CDR3 length: 17 residues. From germline, CDR1 is MGHRA and CDR2 YSYEKL. With V trimmed by 1 base and J by 4 bases, 10 bases remained unmatched. CDR3 sequence (DNA): TGCGCCAGCAGCCAAGTTTTCGGGACAGCTAATTACAATGAGCAGTTCTTC. It specifies CASSQVFGTANYNEQFF.

The J gene is TRBJ1-1, the V gene TRBV18, with TRBD1 matching 8 bases. The J segment lost 4 bases and the V segment lost 5 bases, leaving 6 bases of the junction unmatched. The CDR3 has 14 amino acids. Per germline, CDR1 KGHSH and CDR2 LQKENI. CDR3: CASSMDRVPTEAFF. The CDR3 bases are TGTGCCAGCTCAATGGACAGGGTGCCCACTGAAGCTTTCTTT.

The rearrangement links TRBV19 to TRBJ2-3; no clear D gene. V lost 4 bases, J lost 0 bases, and 11 bases lay in between. Germline-derived CDR1 and CDR2 are LNHDA and SQIVND (reference sequence). The CDR3 is made up of 15 amino acids. The CDR3 region has the DNA TGTGCCAGTAGTAGATCATCGGGTAGCACAGATACGCAGTATTTT. Encoded protein: CASSRSSGSTDTQYF.

This chain connects TRBV7-9 to TRBJ2-3; D is unresolved. This CDR3 region has 12 residues. From germline, CDR1 is SEHNR and CDR2 FQNEAQ (reference sequence). V dropped 1 base and J dropped 3 bases, with 2 bases sitting between them. The chain's CDR3 is CASSLGTDTQYF. The CDR3 nucleotides are TGTGCCAGCAGCTTAGGGACAGATACGCAGTATTTT.

V gene TRBV5-8 combines with J gene TRBJ2-2; either TRBD1 or TRBD2 may fit D (5 bases each). CDR1 and CDR2 from the germline V gene are SGHTS and YDEGEE. Trimming stripped 4 bases from V and 0 bases from J, with 10 bases between. The CDR3 totals 15 residues. CDR3 residues: CASSHGTANTGELFF. As DNA, the CDR3 is TGTGCCAGCAGCCACGGGACGGCGAACACCGGGGAGCTGTTTTTT.